Below are 18 T cell receptor beta chains sequenced from a single sample in a study of T cells in Graves' hyperthyroidism and ophthalmopathy. There were TCR beta CDR3 regions amplified from RNA transcripts. Carried out on the TCR CDR3, a first-round RT-PCR used the HTBI primer set. MiXCR, run by TCRdb on the multiplex PCR reads, gives a single entry per CDR3 protein. The sample consists of some 760,000 distinct CDR3 sequences, 14% of them appearing once. The sequencing input was blood. These receptors came from a woman aged 18-29 years with Graves' hyperthyroidism.

This clonotype was counted many times. The chain recombines TRBV18 with TRBJ2-5, with 10 positions matching TRBD1. Germline CDR1 KGHSH, CDR2 LQKENI. The CDR3 is made up of 15 amino acids. Losses at the gene ends were 0 bases for V and 3 bases for J; bases not matched to a gene: 1. CDR3 amino acids: CASSPPGTGEETQYF. The CDR3 bases are TGTGCCAGCTCACCACCGGGGACAGGGGAAGAGACCCAGTACTTC.

The CDR3 spells CASEGGKDYGYTF. The CDR3 DNA sequence: TGTGCCTCCGAAGGGGGGAAAGACTATGGCTACACCTTC. This chain connects TRBV7-9 to TRBJ1-2, with D perhaps matching TRBD1 (6 bases). Germline V lookup: CDR1 SEHNR, CDR2 FQNEAQ (reference sequence). With 11 bases removed from V and 3 bases from J, the gap between germline ends came to 16 bases. The CDR3 has 13 amino acids.

The rearrangement uses TRBV20-1 and TRBJ2-3; 13 nucleotides align to TRBD2. CDR1 and CDR2 (germline): DFQATT, SNEGSKA (reference sequence). The trim removed 5 bases at V and 6 bases at J, leaving 2 bases unmatched. The CDR3 has 13 residues. The CDR3 loop reads CSAALAGGDTQYF. The DNA of the CDR3 is TGCAGTGCTGCACTAGCGGGAGGGGATACGCAGTATTTT.

The table lists this clonotype with many counts. The rearrangement uses TRBV7-9 and TRBJ2-1, with TRBD2 matching over 8 bases. Trimming at V came to 4 bases and at J to 8 bases, leaving 4 bases not matched to a gene. Germline loops: CDR1 SEHNR, CDR2 FQNEAQ (reference sequence). The CDR3 loop spans 13 amino acids. The CDR3 spells CASSSGGYDEQFF. The CDR3 region has the DNA TGTGCCAGCAGCTCGGGAGGGTACGATGAGCAGTTCTTC.

This clonotype has at least ten counts. The rearrangement joins TRBV6-1 to TRBJ2-7, with D possibly matching TRBD1 (8 bases). Per the germline V gene, CDR1 is MNHNS and CDR2 is SASEGT. V gave up 3 bases and J gave up 7 bases, with 19 bases separating them. This CDR3 has 15 amino acids. The CDR3 DNA reads as TGTGCCAGCAGTGACGGGGGGACAGGACCCCTGGAGCAGTACTTC. It translates to CASSDGGTGPLEQYF.

The rearrangement links TRBV11-2 to TRBJ2-2, with D tentatively TRBD2 (5 bases). Trimming pared 5 bases from V and 3 bases from J, leaving 19 bases between. This CDR3 has 17 amino acids. CDR1 is SGHAT, CDR2 FQNNGV, per germline. The chain's CDR3 is CASSPPRGRIHTGELFF. The CDR3 bases are TGTGCCAGCAGCCCTCCCCGTGGGAGAATCCACACCGGGGAGCTGTTTTTT.

This clonotype was seen ten or more times. This rearrangement joins TRBV12-3 or TRBV12-4 to TRBJ2-7; TRBD1 matches 9 bases. The CDR3 covers 15 residues. The V gene end was trimmed by 3 bases and the J gene end by 5 bases; junction bases not matched to a gene: 8. Written as DNA, the CDR3 is TGTGCCAGCAGTTTCGTGACAGGGGGAATACACGAGCAGTACTTC. Amino acid sequence: CASSFVTGGIHEQYF.

This clonotype showed up many times. CDR3 bases: TGTGCCAGCAGCTCCGGGAGCGCGAACACCGGGGAGCTGTTTTTT. As protein: CASSSGSANTGELFF. The chain is built from TRBV7-9 and TRBJ2-2; the D gene is possibly TRBD2 (6 bases). This CDR3 region has 15 residues. The V and J ends lost 4 bases and 0 bases respectively, with 9 bases between them. Germline V gene lookup returns CDR1 SEHNR and CDR2 FQNEAQ (reference sequence).

This clonotype was seen many times. The rearrangement uses TRBV20-1 and TRBJ1-1; the D gene is possibly TRBD1 (5 bases). Germline V lookup: CDR1 DFQATT, CDR2 SNEGSKA (reference sequence). CDR3 length equals 14 residues. Trimming took off 2 bases at V and 0 bases at J, with 10 bases between the two ends. CDR3: CSARQGSVNTEAFF. CDR3 in DNA: TGCAGTGCTAGACAGGGTTCGGTGAACACTGAAGCTTTCTTT.

Remarks on this clonotype: A much bigger clone sits one base away, suggesting this may be a read error. This chain connects TRBV20-1 to TRBJ2-3; 9 bases are a match to TRBD2. The CDR3 length is 14 residues. The V gene's germline CDR1 is DFQATT and CDR2 SNEGSKA (reference sequence). V dropped 3 bases and J dropped 2; count of bases not matched to a gene: 3. Written as DNA, the CDR3 is TGCAGTGCTAGTGCGGGAGGGATCACAGATACGCAGTATTTT. Translated: CSASAGGITDTQYF.

This clonotype came up many times. V is TRBV28 and J is TRBJ1-5; no reliable D call. CDR1 MDHEN and CDR2 SYDVKM come from the germline V gene. The V gene lost 7 bases and the J gene lost 7 bases, with 11 bases spanning the gap. The CDR3 has 12 residues. DNA of the CDR3: TGTGCCAGCATTGACTTTGGACAGCCCCAGCATTTT. Encoded protein: CASIDFGQPQHF.

This clonotype appeared a few times. This sequence joins TRBV27 and TRBJ2-2, with 10 positions matching TRBD2. This CDR3 comprises 17 residues. Trimming at V came to 5 bases and at J to 11 bases, leaving 17 bases not matched to a gene. Germline-derived CDR1 and CDR2 are MNHEY and SMNVEV (reference sequence). CDR3 sequence: CASSSGRATLGRGELFF. CDR3 bases: TGTGCCAGCAGTAGCGGGAGGGCAACCCTCGGCCGCGGAGAGCTGTTTTTT.

This clonotype was seen many times. The chain recombines TRBV7-2 with TRBJ2-4; 8 nucleotides align to TRBD2. This CDR3 is 18 amino acids long. After removal of 2 bases from V and 5 bases from J, the junction contained 14 bases not matched to a gene. Per germline, CDR1 SGHTA and CDR2 FQGNSA. The CDR3 sequence: CASSLYPPWSSGENIQYF. CDR3 coding DNA: TGTGCCAGCAGCTTATACCCCCCCTGGAGTAGCGGGGAAAACATTCAGTACTTC.

This clonotype was found a few times. This chain connects TRBV6-1 to TRBJ2-7; D may be TRBD2 (6 bases). The V and J ends lost 7 bases and 4 bases respectively, with 17 bases between them. The CDR3 runs 14 residues. CDR1 MNHNS and CDR2 SASEGT come from the germline V gene. This chain's CDR3 is CASIALGSAYEQYF. The CDR3, as DNA: TGTGCCAGCATCGCCCTCGGGAGTGCATACGAGCAGTACTTC.

This clonotype has just a few counts. This chain joins TRBV5-6 and TRBJ2-7, with TRBD2 matching over 9 bases. CDR1 and CDR2 from the germline V gene are SGHDT and YYEEEE. CDR3 length: 16 residues. V shed 5 bases and J 3 bases; nucleotides not matched to a gene: 12. CDR3 nucleotide sequence: TGTGCCAGCAGTTTAGCGGGAGTGGGGCTTTTCTACGAGCAGTACTTC. This translates into CASSLAGVGLFYEQYF.

This clonotype was found many times. The chain combines TRBV28 with TRBJ2-7; the match to TRBD2 covers 14 bases. The V segment lost 2 bases and the J segment 3 bases; nucleotides outside the gene matches: 15. Germline lookup yields CDR1 MDHEN and CDR2 SYDVKM. This CDR3 comprises 20 residues. CDR3 region: CASSLLPGRGTSGSLYEQYF. The DNA of the CDR3 is TGTGCCAGCAGTTTACTACCGGGACGTGGGACTAGCGGGAGTCTCTACGAGCAGTACTTC. The whole variable domain, remainder taken from reference TRBV28 and TRBJ2-7, is DVKVTQSSRYLVKRTGEKVFLECVQDMDHENMFWYRQDPGLGLRLIYFSYDVKMKEKGDIPEGYSVSREKKERFSLILESASTNQTSMYLCASSLLPGRGTSGSLYEQYFGPGTRLTVT.

The chain uses TRBV6-1 and TRBJ2-2; D unclear. The CDR3 has 11 amino acids. Trimming left V 8 bases short and J 4 bases short, with 5 bases between. Germline V gene lookup returns CDR1 MNHNS and CDR2 SASEGT. CDR3 coding DNA: TGTGCCAGCCCCAGCACCGGGGAGCTGTTTTTT. Residues: CASPSTGELFF.

The rearrangement joins TRBV7-9 to TRBJ2-2, with TRBD1 matching over 9 bases. The CDR3 contains 16 residues. Germline V gene sequence: CDR1 SEHNR, CDR2 FQNEAQ (reference sequence). After removal of 4 bases from V and 7 bases from J, the junction contained 10 bases not matched to a gene. The CDR3 region is CASSSWDRDRFGELFF. DNA of the CDR3: TGTGCCAGCAGCTCCTGGGACAGGGATCGATTCGGGGAGCTGTTTTTT.